Below, 28 T cell receptor beta chains from the same sample are listed, as sequenced in a study of blood T cell repertoires in COVID-19. Here immunoSEQ multiplex PCR was the method, and the copy in TCRdb shows in-frame clones only, minus some. The data show some 100,000 clones, with about nine tenths seen just once and 1.5% held by the top ten. Sequencing was performed on peripheral blood. These receptor sequences come from a human donor with active COVID-19. The donor label of this sample is uncertain.

The CDR3 sequence: CASRTGQSYGYTF. CDR3 nucleotide sequence: TGTGCCAGCAGGACAGGGCAGTCCTATGGCTACACCTTC. The chain recombines TRBV2 with TRBJ1-2, with 7 positions matching TRBD1. The CDR3 is 13 amino acids. Per germline, CDR1 SNHLY and CDR2 FYNNEI. V was pared by 6 bases and J by 4 bases, with 5 bases of the junction left unmatched.

The chain combines TRBV6-6 with TRBJ2-2; tentative D call: TRBD1 (5 bases). Germline-derived CDR1 and CDR2 are MNHNY and SVGAGI (reference sequence). The CDR3 extends over 14 amino acids. V lost 3 bases to trimming and J lost 4 bases, with 9 bases between them. The CDR3 region has the DNA TGTGCCAGCAGTTATGACAGACTCACCGGGGAGCTGTTTTTT. Encoded protein: CASSYDRLTGELFF.

This chain connects TRBV20-1 to TRBJ2-2, with TRBD2 matching 10 bases. The V and J ends lost 3 bases and 6 bases, in that order; junction bases with no gene match: 10. The CDR3 is 16 residues long. CDR1 is DFQATT and CDR2 is SNEGSKA in the germline V gene (reference sequence). The CDR3 DNA reads as TGCAGTGCTAGTGGAGCGGGGGGGCCCGAGCCCGGGGAGCTGTTTTTT. Its protein product is CSASGAGGPEPGELFF.

Regarding this clone: The junction and the germline gene differ at one end; a read error may be behind it. The chain uses TRBV7-7 and TRBJ1-4; weak D call: TRBD1 (5 bases). CDR1 is SSHAT, CDR2 FNYEAQ, per germline (reference sequence). CDR3 length: 13 amino acids. The CDR3 spells CASSLAGGEKLFF. The CDR3 DNA follows: TGTGCTAGCAGCTTAGCCGGGGGTGAAAAACTGTTTTTT.

This rearrangement joins TRBV7-8 to TRBJ2-1, with D possibly matching TRBD1 (6 bases). The ends were cut back, 5 bases at V and 9 bases at J, with 17 bases in the middle. Germline CDR1 SGHVS, CDR2 FQNEAQ. The CDR3 covers 14 residues. This CDR3 reads CASSHQGPRGEQFF. The DNA of the CDR3 is TGTGCCAGCAGCCACCAGGGTCCCAGGGGTGAGCAGTTCTTC.

This clone has a handful of counts. The chain is built from TRBV6-5 and TRBJ1-3, with a possible D match to TRBD1 (6 bases). The CDR3 length is 16 residues. V was trimmed by 4 bases and J by 1 base, leaving 14 bases between them. Germline CDR1 is MNHEY and CDR2 is SVGAGI. The CDR3 is CASSLTGHRSGNTIYF. DNA for the CDR3: TGTGCCAGCAGTTTGACGGGACACCGTTCTGGAAACACCATATATTTT.

The chain recombines TRBV28 with TRBJ2-5, with 12 bases matching TRBD1. V lost 5 bases to trimming and J lost 1 base; unmatched junction nucleotides: 5. The CDR3 consists of 16 residues. Looked up from germline, CDR1 is MDHEN and CDR2 is SYDVKM. For the CDR3, the DNA is TGTGCCAGCAGTCCGGGACAGGGGGCAATCCAAGAGACCCAGTACTTC. Translating gives CASSPGQGAIQETQYF.

This chain links TRBV9 with TRBJ2-5; the D gene is possibly TRBD2 (6 bases). Germline CDR1 and CDR2: SGDLS and YYNGEE. Between the trimmed V and J ends, which lost 4 bases and 5 bases, there was a span of 15 bases. This CDR3 is built from 14 residues. The CDR3 coding sequence is TGTGCCAGCAGCTCCCCCGGGGGAAGGGAGACCCAGTACTTC. Translated: CASSSPGGRETQYF.

The genes are TRBV6-6 and TRBJ1-5; 7 positions match TRBD1. Germline CDR1 and CDR2: MNHNY and SVGAGI (reference sequence). The CDR3 has 15 amino acids. The V segment lost 5 bases and the J segment 6 bases; nucleotides outside the gene matches: 10. The CDR3 bases are TGTGCCAGCAGTACCGGGACAGTGGAGGCTCAGCCCCAGCATTTT. This encodes CASSTGTVEAQPQHF.

This rearrangement joins TRBV9 to TRBJ2-1; TRBD2 is a possible D gene (6 bases). The germline V gene encodes CDR1 SGDLS and CDR2 YYNGEE. V dropped 3 bases and J dropped 6 bases, with 13 bases sitting between them. The CDR3 consists of 14 residues. CDR3 sequence (DNA): TGTGCCAGCAGCGATAAGACTAGGGGCAATGAGCAGTTCTTC. Its translation is CASSDKTRGNEQFF.

The gene calls are TRBV2 and TRBJ1-6; TRBD1 matches 9 bases. The germline V gene encodes CDR1 SNHLY and CDR2 FYNNEI. V shed 8 bases and J 7 bases; nucleotides not matched to a gene: 9. The CDR3 sequence is 15 residues long. The CDR3 reads CASREQGANNSPLHF. CDR3 DNA sequence: TGTGCCAGCCGAGAACAGGGGGCCAACAATTCACCCCTCCACTTT. The whole variable domain, filled in from reference TRBV2 and TRBJ1-6, reads EPEVTQTPSHQVTQMGQEVILRCVPISNHLYFYWYRQILGQKVEFLVSFYNNEISEKSEIFDDQFSVERPDGSNFTLKIRSTKLEDSAMYFCASREQGANNSPLHFGNGTRLTVT.

This chain links TRBV7-9 with TRBJ2-5; D not certain. The CDR3 sequence is 14 residues long. In germline, CDR1 is SEHNR, CDR2 FQNEAQ (reference sequence). The V gene lost 3 bases and the J gene lost 4 bases, with 12 bases spanning the gap. The CDR3 bases are TGTGCCAGCAGCTTGGCGGCGAGTGTAGAGACCCAGTACTTC. Translating gives CASSLAASVETQYF.

The chain recombines TRBV6-5 with TRBJ2-4, with D unresolved. Looked up from germline, CDR1 is MNHEY and CDR2 is SVGAGI. Trimming stripped 0 bases from V and 9 bases from J, with 18 bases between. The CDR3 consists of 16 residues. The CDR3 region is CASSYSRPRIESIQYF. The CDR3 DNA reads TGTGCCAGCAGTTACTCCCGTCCCAGGATAGAAAGCATTCAGTACTTC.

This clone has only a few counts. The genes are TRBV27 and TRBJ2-7; D ambiguous. Germline V gene sequence: CDR1 MNHEY, CDR2 SMNVEV (reference sequence). V dropped 5 bases and J dropped 2 bases, with 10 bases sitting between them. This CDR3 region has 13 residues. The DNA of the CDR3 is TGTGCCAGCAGTCCTGGGCTTCCCTACGAGCAGTACTTC. Protein: CASSPGLPYEQYF.

Comment on this clone: In the same sample, other DNA sequences code for this CDR3. The genes are TRBV6-5 and TRBJ1-1; 9 nucleotides agree with TRBD1. The CDR3 is 14 residues long. Germline V lookup: CDR1 MNHEY, CDR2 SVGAGI. Trimming at V came to 8 bases and at J to 0 bases, leaving 4 bases not matched to a gene. The CDR3 sequence: CASDRDRVNTEAFF. The CDR3 nucleotides are TGTGCCAGCGACCGGGACAGGGTGAACACTGAAGCTTTCTTT.

The chain is built from TRBV9 and TRBJ1-1; the match to TRBD1 covers 8 bases. The CDR3 runs to 13 residues. V lost 3 bases to trimming and J lost 4 bases; unmatched junction nucleotides: 2. The germline CDR1 and CDR2 sequences are SGDLS and YYNGEE. DNA for the CDR3: TGTGCCAGCAGCGCCCAGGGGGCCACTGAAGCTTTCTTT. It translates to CASSAQGATEAFF.

This clone was recorded only once. The V call is TRBV14, the J call TRBJ2-5; 9 nucleotides line up with TRBD2. J was trimmed by 0 bases and V by 4 bases; bases with no gene match: 15. This CDR3 region has 19 residues. CDR1 SGHDN and CDR2 FVKESK come from the germline V gene. The CDR3, as DNA: TGTGCCAGCAGCCCCCCGGGACTAGCTCTACGGGGCGACCAAGAGACCCAGTACTTC. This gives the protein CASSPPGLALRGDQETQYF. The complete variable domain, with remaining parts taken from reference TRBV14 and TRBJ2-5, reads EAGVTQFPSHSVIEKGQTVTLRCDPISGHDNLYWYRRVMGKEIKFLLHFVKESKQDESGMPNNRFLAERTGGTYSTLKVQPAELEDSGVYFCASSPPGLALRGDQETQYFGPGTRLLVL.

The V gene is TRBV19, the J gene TRBJ2-3, with 13 bases lining up with TRBD2. The CDR3 is made up of 15 amino acids. CDR1 and CDR2 (germline): LNHDA, SQIVND (reference sequence). V gave up 6 bases and J gave up 6 bases; unmatched junction bases: 6. The CDR3 loop is CASRETSGGMDTQYF. CDR3 coding DNA: TGTGCCAGTAGAGAGACTAGCGGGGGGATGGATACGCAGTATTTT.

This chain connects TRBV4-2 to TRBJ2-1, with TRBD2 matching over 8 bases. The CDR3 is 18 residues long. Germline CDR1 is LGHNA and CDR2 is YNFKEQ. Germline trimming cut 1 base from V and 9 bases from J; bases unmatched to any gene: 17. DNA for the CDR3: TGTGCCAGCAGCCAAGGCAAGGGCACGCGGGGGGCGGGGGGTGAGCAGTTCTTC. Protein sequence: CASSQGKGTRGAGGEQFF.

V is TRBV19 and J is TRBJ1-1; D remains ambiguous. This CDR3 comprises 12 residues. The germline gives CDR1 LNHDA, CDR2 SQIVND (reference sequence). Trimming removed 6 bases at V and 1 base at J, with 6 bases between. CDR3 coding DNA: TGTGCCAGTAGATCGGGGAACACTGAAGCTTTCTTT. Its protein is CASRSGNTEAFF.

The rearrangement joins TRBV24-1 to TRBJ2-1; the D gene could be TRBD1 or TRBD2 (6 bases each). Germline CDR1 is KGHDR and CDR2 is SFDVKD. The CDR3 sequence is 15 residues long. The V gene lost 9 bases and the J gene lost 5 bases, with 19 bases spanning the gap. In nucleotides, the CDR3 is TGTGCCACCCGTGGGGGGCCTACAGCAAACAATGAGCAGTTCTTC. Its translation is CATRGGPTANNEQFF.

This clone was seen just once. The V call is TRBV6-5, the J call TRBJ2-7; D might be TRBD2 (6 bases). There are 11 residues in the CDR3. Trimming removed 6 bases at V and 4 bases at J, with 7 bases between. Germline V CDR1 and CDR2: MNHEY, SVGAGI. This CDR3 is CASRAGYEQYF. CDR3 DNA sequence: TGTGCCAGCAGGGCGGGGTACGAGCAGTACTTC.

The chain combines TRBV7-9 with TRBJ1-4; the D is unclear. The V gene lost 4 bases and the J gene lost 0 bases, with 9 bases spanning the gap. The CDR3 is 15 residues long. Germline CDR1 is SEHNR and CDR2 is FQNEAQ (reference sequence). The chain's CDR3 is CASSSPSATNEKLFF. CDR3 coding DNA: TGTGCCAGCAGCTCCCCCTCTGCAACTAATGAAAAACTGTTTTTT.

CDR3 protein: CASRSWDSDTEAFF. The CDR3 DNA reads TGTGCCAGTAGATCGTGGGACAGCGACACTGAAGCTTTCTTT. The chain links TRBV19 to TRBJ1-1; 7 nucleotides match TRBD1. This CDR3 region has 14 residues. CDR1 and CDR2 from the germline V gene are LNHDA and SQIVND (reference sequence). The trim removed 6 bases at V and 3 bases at J, leaving 7 bases unmatched. The full variable domain, rest sourced from reference TRBV19 and TRBJ1-1, is DGGITQSPKYLFRKEGQNVTLSCEQNLNHDAMYWYRQDPGQGLRLIYYSQIVNDFQKGDIAEGYSVSREKKESFPLTVTSAQKNPTAFYLCASRSWDSDTEAFFGQGTRLTVV.

V is TRBV29-1 and J is TRBJ2-5; 8 nucleotides agree with TRBD2. V shed 6 bases, J shed 0 bases, and the junction held 15 bases outside the gene matches. Germline V CDR1 and CDR2: SQVTM, ANQGSEA. The CDR3 totals 17 residues. CDR3 loop: CSVGRGRILADQETQYF. The CDR3 coding sequence is TGCAGCGTAGGGCGGGGACGGATACTAGCGGACCAAGAGACCCAGTACTTC.

The CDR3 loop reads CASTGTSGGTETQYF. In nucleotides, the CDR3 is TGTGCCAGCACTGGGACTAGCGGGGGGACGGAGACCCAGTACTTC. The rearrangement links TRBV2 to TRBJ2-5; 15 bases are shared with TRBD2. This CDR3 contains 15 residues. With V trimmed by 7 bases and J by 5 bases, 5 bases remained unmatched. Germline assignment: CDR1 SNHLY and CDR2 FYNNEI.

The genes are TRBV13 and TRBJ2-1; TRBD2 agrees at 8 bases. The CDR3 sequence is 15 residues long. Germline assignment: CDR1 PRHDT and CDR2 FYEKMQ (reference sequence). J lost 6 bases, V lost 6 bases, and 10 bases had no gene match. The DNA of the CDR3 is TGTGCCAGCAGTTCCGGGACTAGTAGTCCCAATGAGCAGTTCTTC. This translates into CASSSGTSSPNEQFF.

This chain joins TRBV4-3 and TRBJ2-1; TRBD2 aligns across 7 bases. Per germline, CDR1 LGHNA and CDR2 YSLEER. This CDR3 has 14 amino acids. V lost 1 base to trimming and J lost 3 bases; unmatched junction nucleotides: 0. The CDR3 region is CASSQGTSYNEQFF. The CDR3 bases are TGCGCCAGCAGCCAAGGGACTAGCTACAATGAGCAGTTCTTC.